Listed below are T cell receptor beta chains from one sample, sequenced in a study of shared clonotypes between healthy human individuals. Assay used: immunoSEQ multiplex PCR; TCRdb lists only in-frame clones, some missing. The sample includes under 1 million clones, 80% to 95% of them seen just once. The sequencing sample was made of naive CD8+ T cells sorted from blood. These receptors all stem from a man aged 25 to 40 in good health. Both conserved end residues are part of each CDR3. Each record gives: V gene, clone size, CDR3 protein. The size field is filled for only some rows; it gives once, few, many or a size class.

TRBV7-6 | NA | CASSFTGAYEQYF
TRBV7-3 | NA | CASSLAGANYNEQFF
TRBV21-1 | NA | CASSKVAGALAFEQYF
TRBV27 | NA | CASRYRDREGDEQYF
TRBV5-1 | NA | CASSPDRGETQYF
TRBV5-1 | NA | CASSKDSYNEQFF
TRBV5-5 | NA | CASSLLLFNSNQPQHF
TRBV7-8 | NA | CASSLDAELLAKNIQYF
TRBV5-1 | NA | CASSLVGTQIREQYF
TRBV10-1 | NA | CASSGFAGTDTQYF
TRBV11-2 | NA | CASIPSSESSYNEQFF
TRBV5-4 | once | CASSRTSGAYEQYF
TRBV7-9 | NA | CASSLGQGAQSYEQYF
TRBV4-1 | NA | CASSQVSGSSYEQYF
TRBV19 | NA | CASRTGSEQFF
TRBV11-2 | once | CASSSRDSLQLSGNTIYF
TRBV27 | NA | CASSLSPGSVLFF
TRBV11-2 | NA | CASSLVAWKTEAFF
TRBV19 | NA | CASSPTGWSSYNEQFF
TRBV28 | NA | CASSLGTGEHEQYF
TRBV6-1 | NA | CASSEGRGRGREKLFF
TRBV9 | NA | CASSGQGGITEAFF
TRBV28 | NA | CASDERNTEAFF
TRBV6-4 | NA | CASSAPLSGSSYEQYF
TRBV9 | NA | CASSVGGANTEAFF
TRBV5-1 | NA | CASSEVVTQVNTEAFF
TRBV28 | NA | CASSQSLLSTSSTDTQYF
TRBV7-9 | NA | CASNPPSSGLNTGELFF
TRBV27 | NA | CASWTGSGRKLFF
TRBV4-1 | NA | CASSPSGSYNEQFF
TRBV4-1 | NA | CASSQEPLNTEAFF
TRBV25-1 | NA | CASTEANEETQYF
TRBV11-2 | NA | CASSLVVRERSTGELFF
TRBV10-2 | NA | CASESNFDEQYF
TRBV6-5 | NA | CASSTGQGDEKLFF
TRBV7-2 | NA | CASSSLRQGDTF
TRBV4-3 | NA | CASSQDLGTGKPQHF
TRBV27 | NA | CASSPPGLYQPQHF
TRBV6-9 | NA | CASSYYTHGQGVYEQYF
TRBV5-6 | NA | CASSLGTGTAQHF
TRBV7-6 | NA | CASSLSSGDPGTGELFF
TRBV11-2 | once | CASSPLAGGPQEQFF
TRBV11-2 | NA | CASSFQGQISYEQYF
TRBV5-1 | NA | CASSLALEGYSYEQYF
TRBV4-1 | NA | CASSQDRPPGNEQFF